This paragraph covers one T cell receptor beta chain sequence. Its antigen is undetermined. On cycle 4 day 1 and cycle 7 day 1, as well as at baseline, blood was sampled. The sample belongs to a study of OX40 agonist ivuxolimab in advanced cancers. About the research overall: Patients got intravenous ivuxolimab at 0.01 to 10 mg/kg every 2 weeks. Study-level points and caveats: More expanded clones were found, on average, in CD8+ than in CD4+ T cells.

Generated by immunoSEQ multiplex PCR, the TCRdb table keeps only in-frame clones and is missing some. The sample holds approximately 91,000 clones, 70% to 90% seen once. The CDR3 is 16 amino acids. V shed 7 bases and J shed 2 bases, with 18 bases lying between them. Germline lookup yields CDR1 SNHLY and CDR2 FYNNEI. The material was CD4+ or CD8+ T cells sorted from blood, obtained in a trial of the OX40 agonist ivuxolimab. The V and J genes are TRBV2 and TRBJ1-5, with D maybe TRBD1 (5 bases). The TCR was taken from an adult with an advanced solid tumor such as melanoma, head and neck, liver or kidney cancer. Here the CDR3 reads CASTPPGVGGNQPQHF. CDR3 DNA: TGTGCCAGCACTCCCCCGGGGGTCGGCGGCAATCAGCCCCAGCATTTT.